The 23 T cell receptor beta chains reported below all come from one sample, sequenced in a study of T cells in Graves' hyperthyroidism and ophthalmopathy. The CDR3 regions of TCR beta were amplified from RNA transcripts. HTBI primers drove first-round RT-PCR of the TCR CDR3. TCRdb used MiXCR to reprocess the multiplex PCR reads, holding one entry per CDR3 protein. Here the sample spans approximately 520,000 distinct CDR3 sequences, more than 20% being singletons. Input material: blood. The receptor source for this set is a man in his late teens or twenties with Graves' hyperthyroidism.

This clonotype was counted at least ten times. The chain uses TRBV6-1 and TRBJ2-7; no definite D call. Germline loops: CDR1 MNHNS, CDR2 SASEGT. This CDR3 comprises 13 residues. Between the trimmed V and J ends, which lost 4 bases and 6 bases, there was a span of 13 bases. Here the CDR3 DNA reads TGTGCCAGCAGTGTGGTGGTCGCGTTCGAGCAGTACTTC. It encodes CASSVVVAFEQYF.

There are many counts of this clonotype. This chain connects TRBV20-1 to TRBJ1-5; TRBD1 might be the D (5 bases). The V end was cut by 1 base, the J end by 0 bases, with 19 bases between. The CDR3 spans 18 residues. Germline CDR1 reads DFQATT; CDR2 reads SNEGSKA (reference sequence). The CDR3 spells CSARGPSGGFGSNQPQHF. The CDR3 DNA reads as TGCAGTGCTAGAGGGCCTTCTGGGGGGTTTGGTAGCAATCAGCCCCAGCATTTT.

This clonotype appeared many times. This chain connects TRBV9 to TRBJ2-2; TRBD1 is a possible D gene (5 bases). The ends were cut back, 5 bases at V and 7 bases at J, with 15 bases in the middle. The CDR3 runs to 14 residues. CDR1 is SGDLS and CDR2 is YYNGEE in the germline V gene. The CDR3 here is CASSMSGSGGELFF. DNA of the CDR3: TGTGCCAGCAGTATGTCAGGGTCTGGCGGGGAGCTGTTTTTT.

This clonotype was counted at least ten times. This sequence joins TRBV20-1 and TRBJ2-7, with 7 positions matching TRBD1. From germline, CDR1 is DFQATT and CDR2 SNEGSKA (reference sequence). The CDR3 runs to 14 residues. V was clipped by 0 bases and J by 2 bases; unmatched bases: 4. The CDR3 nucleotides read TGCAGTGCTAGAGATGACAGGGCCCCCTACGAGCAGTACTTC. Protein: CSARDDRAPYEQYF.

This clonotype was counted ten times or more. The chain recombines TRBV19 with TRBJ2-7; no firm D call. The ends were cut back, 5 bases at V and 2 bases at J, with 19 bases in the middle. Germline CDR1 and CDR2: LNHDA and SQIVND (reference sequence). The CDR3 extends over 16 amino acids. CDR3: CASSPKTATRAYEQYF. The CDR3 nucleotides are TGTGCCAGTAGTCCCAAGACCGCCACTCGTGCCTACGAGCAGTACTTC.

This clonotype was observed a few times. The chain couples TRBV14 to TRBJ1-6; D is ambiguous. Trimming left V 4 bases short and J 0 bases short, with 4 bases between. The length of the CDR3 is 14 residues. CDR1 and CDR2 (germline): SGHDN, FVKESK. CDR3: CASSPVSYNSPLHF. The CDR3 DNA reads as TGTGCCAGCAGCCCCGTCTCCTATAATTCACCCCTCCACTTT.

J is TRBJ2-2 and V is TRBV18; the D gene is possibly TRBD1 (6 bases). Germline V CDR1 and CDR2: KGHSH, LQKENI. V gave up 4 bases and J gave up 3 bases, with 9 bases separating them. This CDR3 has 14 residues. The CDR3 DNA follows: TGTGCCAGCTCACAGGGGGTCGACACCGGGGAGCTGTTTTTT. Translated: CASSQGVDTGELFF.

The gene calls are TRBV28 and TRBJ1-1; D is unclear. Germline V gives CDR1 MDHEN, CDR2 SYDVKM. The CDR3 covers 15 residues. Trimming removed 1 base at V and 4 bases at J, with 13 bases between. CDR3 DNA sequence: TGTGCCAGCAGTTTATATCCAAAGGGCGCCACTGAAGCTTTCTTT. It is translated as CASSLYPKGATEAFF.

This clonotype was detected ten times or more. The chain is built from TRBV30 and TRBJ2-7; D perhaps matches TRBD2 (6 bases). Looked up from germline, CDR1 is GTSNPN and CDR2 is SVGIG (reference sequence). This CDR3 is built from 15 residues. V lost 2 bases and J lost 6, with 20 bases in between. Written as DNA, the CDR3 is TGTGCCTGGAGTCGAGTTAAGACTAGGGATGGCGAGCAGTACTTC. Amino acid sequence: CAWSRVKTRDGEQYF.

The chain employs TRBV28 and TRBJ2-5, with D perhaps matching TRBD2 (5 bases). CDR3 length equals 15 residues. Deletions cut 1 base from V and 5 bases from J, with 14 bases between. Germline CDR1 reads MDHEN; CDR2 reads SYDVKM. The CDR3 here is CASSLYRGASETQYF. CDR3 nucleotides: TGTGCCAGCAGTTTATACCGGGGAGCATCGGAGACCCAGTACTTC.

This clonotype was seen many times. The gene calls are TRBV9 and TRBJ1-2, with 7 bases fitting TRBD1. J lost 2 bases, V lost 3 bases, and 4 bases had no gene match. The CDR3 extends over 14 amino acids. CDR1 is SGDLS, CDR2 YYNGEE, per germline. The CDR3: CASSATGTNYGYTF. The CDR3 nucleotides are TGTGCCAGCAGCGCGACAGGGACCAACTATGGCTACACCTTC.

The chain links TRBV29-1 to TRBJ2-5, with D possibly matching TRBD2 (6 bases). The V gene lost 3 bases and the J gene lost 5 bases, with 16 bases spanning the gap. This CDR3 is 14 amino acids long. CDR1 is SQVTM, CDR2 ANQGSEA, per germline. For the CDR3, the DNA is TGCAGCGTTGACTTAGGGACTTTCCGGGAGACCCAGTACTTC. It codes for CSVDLGTFRETQYF.

In regard to this clonotype: A clone one base away is much larger, so this may be a read error. This chain connects TRBV2 to TRBJ1-1; a weak D match, TRBD1 (6 bases). The CDR3 has 13 residues. Germline V gene lookup returns CDR1 SNHLY and CDR2 FYNNEI. In nucleotides, the CDR3 is TGTGCCACACACAGGGAAGCGAACTCTGAAGCTTTCTTT. Residues: CATHREANSEAFF.

In its sample, this clonotype was seen a few times. The chain employs TRBV2 and TRBJ2-3; 7 bases fit TRBD1. V lost 3 bases to trimming and J lost 3 bases; unmatched junction nucleotides: 3. The CDR3 is made up of 14 amino acids. Germline values: CDR1 SNHLY, CDR2 FYNNEI. In nucleotides, the CDR3 is TGTGCCAGCAGTGAGGGACAGAGTACAGATACGCAGTATTTT. It specifies CASSEGQSTDTQYF.

This clonotype was seen a single time. The CDR3 DNA sequence: TGTGCCAGCAGTTTCCTCGTACAGAACGAGCAGTACTTC. As protein: CASSFLVQNEQYF. V is TRBV12-3 or TRBV12-4 and J is TRBJ2-7; D remains ambiguous. CDR3 size: 13 residues. V dropped 3 bases and J dropped 5 bases, with 11 bases sitting between them.

This clonotype has at least ten counts. This chain connects TRBV6-5 to TRBJ2-7, with TRBD1 matching over 11 bases. In germline, CDR1 is MNHEY, CDR2 SVGAGI. Trimming removed 2 bases from V and 3 bases from J; junction bases left unmatched: 6. There are 16 residues in the CDR3. CDR3 sequence (DNA): TGTGCCAGCAGTTACCTTGGGGGACAGGGGGTCTACGAGCAGTACTTC. This codes for CASSYLGGQGVYEQYF.

This chain joins TRBV2 and TRBJ2-7; D remains ambiguous. CDR3 length equals 15 residues. V lost 6 bases and J lost 0, with 15 bases in between. Germline V CDR1 and CDR2: SNHLY, FYNNEI. The CDR3 DNA follows: TGTGCCAGCAGCTTTGAACTTGCCCTCTCCTACGAGCAGTACTTC. Translating gives CASSFELALSYEQYF.

The count of this clonotype is one. The rearrangement links TRBV12-3 or TRBV12-4 to TRBJ2-6; D is ambiguous. This CDR3 is 15 amino acids long. Trimming took 3 bases from V and 1 from J, leaving 7 bases between them. The CDR3 protein is CASSFRVSGANVLTF. DNA for the CDR3: TGTGCCAGCAGTTTTAGGGTATCTGGGGCCAACGTCCTGACTTTC.

This clonotype has ten or more counts. The genes are TRBV29-1 and TRBJ2-7; no clear D gene. This CDR3 region has 13 residues. CDR1 is SQVTM, CDR2 ANQGSEA, per germline. Trimming left V 3 bases short and J 1 base short, with 10 bases between. The CDR3: CSVEGLGSYEQYF. CDR3 in DNA: TGCAGCGTTGAGGGCCTCGGATCCTACGAGCAGTACTTC.

This clonotype was counted only a few times. The genes are TRBV20-1 and TRBJ2-5; D is unclear. Trimming removed 7 bases at V and 3 bases at J, with 6 bases between. Looked up from germline, CDR1 is DFQATT and CDR2 is SNEGSKA (reference sequence). The CDR3 has 10 residues. The CDR3 nucleotides are TGCAGTGTTACGGAAGAGACCCAGTACTTC. The encoded protein is CSVTEETQYF.

This rearrangement joins TRBV28 to TRBJ2-7; perhaps TRBD1 as D (6 bases). V was trimmed by 2 bases and J by 4 bases, leaving 12 bases between them. The CDR3 extends over 14 amino acids. CDR1 is MDHEN and CDR2 is SYDVKM in the germline V gene. The DNA for the CDR3 is TGTGCCAGCAGTTTAACAGACAGGCTGTACGAGCAGTACTTC. As protein: CASSLTDRLYEQYF.

CDR3 region: CSARRTGGNSPLHF. The CDR3 DNA reads TGCAGTGCTAGACGGACAGGGGGGAATTCACCCCTCCACTTT. V gene TRBV20-1 combines with J gene TRBJ1-6; 10 bases line up with TRBD1. From germline, CDR1 is DFQATT and CDR2 SNEGSKA (reference sequence). This CDR3 is 14 amino acids long. J lost 7 bases, V lost 2 bases, and 2 bases had no gene match.

This clonotype occurred many times. The V call is TRBV11-3, the J call TRBJ1-1; D unclear. CDR1 and CDR2 (germline): SGHNT, YENEEA. The ends were cut back, 1 base at V and 1 base at J, with 10 bases in the middle. The CDR3 consists of 15 residues. This CDR3 reads CASSLVGGKNTEAFF. The DNA of the CDR3 is TGTGCCAGCAGCTTAGTTGGCGGGAAGAACACTGAAGCTTTCTTT.